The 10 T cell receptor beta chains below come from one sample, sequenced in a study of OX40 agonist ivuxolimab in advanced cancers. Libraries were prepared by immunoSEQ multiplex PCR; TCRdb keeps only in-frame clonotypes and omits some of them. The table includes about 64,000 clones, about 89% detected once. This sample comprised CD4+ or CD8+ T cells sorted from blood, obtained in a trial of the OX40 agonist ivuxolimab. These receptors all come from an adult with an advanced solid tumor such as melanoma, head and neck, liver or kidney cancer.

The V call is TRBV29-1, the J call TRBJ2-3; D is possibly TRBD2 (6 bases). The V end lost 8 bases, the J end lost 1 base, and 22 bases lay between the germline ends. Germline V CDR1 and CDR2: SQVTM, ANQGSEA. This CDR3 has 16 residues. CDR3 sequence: CSLRGALGSRTDTQYF. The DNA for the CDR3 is TGCAGCCTCCGCGGGGCCCTTGGCAGCCGCACAGATACGCAGTATTTT.

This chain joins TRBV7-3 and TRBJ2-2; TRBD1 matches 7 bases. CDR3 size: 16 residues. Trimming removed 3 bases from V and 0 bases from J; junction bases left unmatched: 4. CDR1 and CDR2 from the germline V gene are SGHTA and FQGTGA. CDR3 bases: TGTGCCAGCAGCTTGACCGGGACAGCGAACACCGGGGAGCTGTTTTTT. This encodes CASSLTGTANTGELFF.

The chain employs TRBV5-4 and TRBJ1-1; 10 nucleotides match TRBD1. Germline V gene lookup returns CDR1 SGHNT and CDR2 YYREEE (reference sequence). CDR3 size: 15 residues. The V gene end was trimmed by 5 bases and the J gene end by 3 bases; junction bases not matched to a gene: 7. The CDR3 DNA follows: TGTGCCAGCAGTTCGACAGGGGGCCCGGACACTGAAGCTTTCTTT. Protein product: CASSSTGGPDTEAFF.

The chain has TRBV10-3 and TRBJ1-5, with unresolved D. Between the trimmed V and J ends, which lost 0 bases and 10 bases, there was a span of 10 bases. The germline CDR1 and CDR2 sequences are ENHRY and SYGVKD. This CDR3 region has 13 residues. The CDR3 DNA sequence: TGTGCCATCAGTGAGTCGGCAGCGGTACCCCAGCATTTT. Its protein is CAISESAAVPQHF.

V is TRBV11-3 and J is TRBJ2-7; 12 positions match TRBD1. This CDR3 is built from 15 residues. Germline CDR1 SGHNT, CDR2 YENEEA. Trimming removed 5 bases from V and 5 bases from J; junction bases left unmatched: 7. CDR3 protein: CASSNRDRGRDEQYF. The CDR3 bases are TGTGCCAGCAGCAACCGGGACAGGGGGCGAGACGAGCAGTACTTC.

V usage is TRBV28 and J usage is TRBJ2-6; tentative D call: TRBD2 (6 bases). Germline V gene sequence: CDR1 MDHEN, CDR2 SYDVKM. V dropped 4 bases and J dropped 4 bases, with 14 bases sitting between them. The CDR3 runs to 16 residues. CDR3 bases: TGTGCCAGCAGTTCCGGGAGCGCTAGCGGGGCCAACGTCCTGACTTTC. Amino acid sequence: CASSSGSASGANVLTF.

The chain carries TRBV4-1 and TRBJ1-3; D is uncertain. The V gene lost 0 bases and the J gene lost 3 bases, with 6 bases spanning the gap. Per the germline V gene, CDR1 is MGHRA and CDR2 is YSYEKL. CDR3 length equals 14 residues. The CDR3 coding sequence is TGCGCCAGCAGCCAAGAGGGAATTGGAAACACCATATATTTT. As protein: CASSQEGIGNTIYF.

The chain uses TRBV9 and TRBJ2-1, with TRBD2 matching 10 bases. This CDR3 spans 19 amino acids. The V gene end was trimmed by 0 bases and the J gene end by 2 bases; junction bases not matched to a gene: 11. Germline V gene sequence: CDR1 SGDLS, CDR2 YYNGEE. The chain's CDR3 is CASSVGSSGSPPAYNEQFF. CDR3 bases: TGTGCCAGCAGCGTAGGATCTAGCGGGAGTCCGCCCGCCTACAATGAGCAGTTCTTC.

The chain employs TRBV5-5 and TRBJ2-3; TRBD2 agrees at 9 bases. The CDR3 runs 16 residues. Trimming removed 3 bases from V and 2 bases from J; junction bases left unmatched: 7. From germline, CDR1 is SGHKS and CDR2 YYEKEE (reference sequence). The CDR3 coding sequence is TGTGCCAGCAGCTCAATACTAGCGGGCACCACAGATACGCAGTATTTT. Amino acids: CASSSILAGTTDTQYF. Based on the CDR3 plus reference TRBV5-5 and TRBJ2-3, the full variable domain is DAGVTQSPTHLIKTRGQQVTLRCSPISGHKSVSWYQQVLGQGPQFIFQYYEKEERGRGNFPDRFSARQFPNYSSELNVNALLLGDSALYLCASSSILAGTTDTQYFGPGTRLTVL.

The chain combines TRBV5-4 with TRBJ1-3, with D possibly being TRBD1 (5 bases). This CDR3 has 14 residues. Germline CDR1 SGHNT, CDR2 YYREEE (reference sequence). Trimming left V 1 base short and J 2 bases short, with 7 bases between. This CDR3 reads CASSLSGPGNTIYF. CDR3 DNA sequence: TGTGCCAGCAGCTTGTCGGGGCCTGGAAACACCATATATTTT.